The present T cell receptor (beta chain) was sequenced within a study of T cell changes during pregnancy in multiple sclerosis. Trimming stripped 5 bases from V and 14 bases from J, with 16 bases between. CDR3 length: 12 amino acids. From germline, CDR1 is MNHEY and CDR2 SMNVEV (reference sequence). The method was immunoSEQ multiplex PCR; TCRdb's version includes in-frame clones alone and lacks a portion of them. This table has just under 65,000 clones, 96% appearing once. The TCR comes from a female donor with multiple sclerosis, enrolled in a pregnancy study. The chain is built from TRBV27 and TRBJ2-1; D call uncertain. The sequences come from CD8+ T cells from peripheral blood mononuclear cells, collected after pregnancy. CDR3 protein: CASSALGEKKFF. CDR3 nucleotides: TGTGCCAGCAGTGCCCTAGGCGAGAAAAAGTTCTTC.